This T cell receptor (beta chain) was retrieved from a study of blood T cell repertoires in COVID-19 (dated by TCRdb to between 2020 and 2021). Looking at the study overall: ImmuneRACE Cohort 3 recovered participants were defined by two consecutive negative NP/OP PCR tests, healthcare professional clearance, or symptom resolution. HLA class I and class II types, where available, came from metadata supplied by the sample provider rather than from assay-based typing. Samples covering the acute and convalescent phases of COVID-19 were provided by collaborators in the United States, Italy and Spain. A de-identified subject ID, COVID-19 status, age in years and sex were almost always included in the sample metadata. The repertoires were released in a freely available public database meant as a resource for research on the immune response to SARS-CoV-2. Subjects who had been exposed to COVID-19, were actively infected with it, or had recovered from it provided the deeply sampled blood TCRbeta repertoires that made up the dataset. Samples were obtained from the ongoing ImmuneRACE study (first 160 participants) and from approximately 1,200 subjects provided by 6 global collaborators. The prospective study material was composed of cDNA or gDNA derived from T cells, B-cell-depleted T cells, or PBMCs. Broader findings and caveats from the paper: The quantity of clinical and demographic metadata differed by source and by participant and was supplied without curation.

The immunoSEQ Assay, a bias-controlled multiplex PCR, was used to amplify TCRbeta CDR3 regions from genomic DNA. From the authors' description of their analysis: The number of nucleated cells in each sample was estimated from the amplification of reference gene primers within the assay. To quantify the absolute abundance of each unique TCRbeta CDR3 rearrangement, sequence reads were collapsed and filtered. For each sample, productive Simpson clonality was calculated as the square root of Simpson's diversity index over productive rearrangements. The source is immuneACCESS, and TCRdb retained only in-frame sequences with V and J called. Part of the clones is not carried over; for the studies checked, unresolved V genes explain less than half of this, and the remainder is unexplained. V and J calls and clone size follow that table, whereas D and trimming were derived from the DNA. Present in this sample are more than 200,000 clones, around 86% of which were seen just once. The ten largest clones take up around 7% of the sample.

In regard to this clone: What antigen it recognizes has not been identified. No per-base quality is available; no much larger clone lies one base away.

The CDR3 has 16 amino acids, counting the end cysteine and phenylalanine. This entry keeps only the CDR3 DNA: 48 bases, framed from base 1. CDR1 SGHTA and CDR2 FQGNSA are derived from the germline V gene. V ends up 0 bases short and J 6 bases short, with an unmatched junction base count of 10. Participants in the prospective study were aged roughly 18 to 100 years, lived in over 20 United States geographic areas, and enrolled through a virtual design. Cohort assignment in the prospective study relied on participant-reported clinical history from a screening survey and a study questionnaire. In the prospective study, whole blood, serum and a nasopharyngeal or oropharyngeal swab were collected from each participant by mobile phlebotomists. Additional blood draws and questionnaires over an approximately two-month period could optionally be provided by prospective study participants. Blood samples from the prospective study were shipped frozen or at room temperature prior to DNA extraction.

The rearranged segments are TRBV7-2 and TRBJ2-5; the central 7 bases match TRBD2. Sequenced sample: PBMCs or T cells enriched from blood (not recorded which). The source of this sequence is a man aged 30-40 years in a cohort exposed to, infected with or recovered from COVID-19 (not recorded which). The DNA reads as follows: TGTGCCAGCAGCTTAGCGGGACCCGCGAGCGGGAAGACCCAGTACTTC. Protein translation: CASSLAGPASGKTQYF. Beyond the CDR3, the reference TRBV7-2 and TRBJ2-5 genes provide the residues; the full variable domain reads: GAGVSQSPSNKVTEKGKDVELRCDPISGHTALYWYRQSLGQGLEFLIYFQGNSAPDKSGLPSDRFSAERTGGSVSTLTIQRTQQEDSAVYLCASSLAGPASGKTQYFGPGTRLLVL.